This T cell receptor (beta chain) appears in the sequencing data of a study of pediatric ulcerative colitis. Whole-study results and caveats: Blood-rectal clonal overlap within each person was significantly higher in ulcerative colitis patients than controls.

Trimming shortened V by 4 bases and J by 4 bases, and 14 bases separated the two germline ends. Germline CDR1 reads SGHKS; CDR2 reads YYEKEE (reference sequence). The CDR3 totals 14 residues. Rectal tissue came from one to two pinch biopsies taken at colonoscopy. No immunosuppressive drugs were given to ulcerative colitis patients before diagnostic colonoscopy. With respect to this clone: Its antigen is not identified.

TCRdb's table, derived via immunoSEQ multiplex PCR, lists solely in-frame clones and lacks some. Found here are 15,000 to 20,000 clones, roughly four fifths of them singletons; the top ten hold around 6.6%. The chain links TRBV5-5 to TRBJ1-2; D call uncertain. What was sequenced was gut tissue. The clonotype was recovered from a boy between 10 and 17 years old with moderate ulcerative colitis. The CDR3 is CASSPTWTVYGYTF. The CDR3 DNA follows: TGTGCCAGCAGCCCGACGTGGACTGTCTATGGCTACACCTTC.